The 27 T cell receptor beta chains below come from one sample, sequenced in a study of T cells in tuberculosis. Clones were sequenced by immunoSEQ multiplex PCR, and TCRdb holds only the in-frame ones, with some missing. The sample gives over 40,000 clones, nearly 95% of which show up once; 6% to 8% is in the top ten. The source material was PBMCs. These receptors all come from a donor between 10 and 29 years old with latent tuberculosis or without tuberculosis infection.

V is TRBV18 and J is TRBJ2-7, with 15 bases that match TRBD2. CDR3 size: 18 residues. Germline V gene sequence: CDR1 KGHSH, CDR2 LQKENI. The V and J ends lost 3 bases and 5 bases, in that order; junction bases with no gene match: 11. The CDR3 DNA is TGTGCCAGCTCACCTCGGACTAGCGGGAGGGCCGCTGGAGACGAGCAGTACTTC. This codes for CASSPRTSGRAAGDEQYF.

CDR3 sequence: CASSFGHDRGYTF. DNA of the CDR3: TGTGCCAGCAGCTTTGGGCATGATCGCGGCTACACCTTC. The rearrangement joins TRBV5-8 to TRBJ1-2, with unresolved D. V dropped 2 bases and J dropped 8 bases, with 13 bases sitting between them. Per germline, CDR1 SGHTS and CDR2 YDEGEE. This CDR3 has 13 residues.

The genes are TRBV6-6 and TRBJ2-3; D is unresolved. Germline lookup yields CDR1 MNHNY and CDR2 SVGAGI (reference sequence). V lost 8 bases and J 0 bases, leaving 15 bases between the germline ends. This CDR3 has 15 amino acids. DNA for the CDR3: TGTGCCAGCGGCGGCCATCTTTTTAGCACAGATACGCAGTATTTT. Its translation is CASGGHLFSTDTQYF.

The chain has TRBV9 and TRBJ2-5; 8 bases align to TRBD1. There are 15 residues in the CDR3. The V gene's germline CDR1 is SGDLS and CDR2 YYNGEE. The V gene end was trimmed by 6 bases and the J gene end by 5 bases; junction bases not matched to a gene: 12. CDR3: CASTIHETGVETQYF. CDR3 nucleotide sequence: TGTGCCAGCACCATCCATGAGACAGGGGTGGAGACCCAGTACTTC.

V usage is TRBV5-1 and J usage is TRBJ2-1; 7 bases match TRBD1. The CDR3 covers 16 residues. V dropped 4 bases and J dropped 5; count of bases not matched to a gene: 12. The germline V gene has CDR1 SGHRS and CDR2 YFSETQ. CDR3 nucleotide sequence: TGCGCCAGCAGCGGAATACCGGGACAGATAAACAATGAGCAGTTCTTC. This gives the protein CASSGIPGQINNEQFF.

This clone has only one observation. The chain joins TRBV5-1 to TRBJ2-1; the match to TRBD1 covers 10 bases. V lost 3 bases and J lost 4; bases outside the gene matches: 16. This CDR3 contains 19 residues. Germline loops: CDR1 SGHRS, CDR2 YFSETQ. As DNA, the CDR3 is TGCGCCAGCAGCTCGACGGCCGCCCTGACAGGGGGCAGTTACAATGAGCAGTTCTTC. Amino acid sequence: CASSSTAALTGGSYNEQFF. Looking up the rest from reference TRBV5-1 and TRBJ2-1 gives the full variable domain: KAGVTQTPRYLIKTRGQQVTLSCSPISGHRSVSWYQQTPGQGLQFLFEYFSETQRNKGNFPGRFSGRQFSNSRSEMNVSTLELGDSALYLCASSSTAALTGGSYNEQFFGPGTRLTVL.

The genes are TRBV7-8 and TRBJ1-5; D is possibly TRBD1 (6 bases). CDR1 is SGHVS, CDR2 FQNEAQ, per germline. There are 15 residues in the CDR3. The germline V and J ends were trimmed by 0 bases and 5 bases, with 11 bases remaining between them. As DNA, the CDR3 is TGTGCCAGCAGCTTAGCGCGTACAGGGTATCAGCCCCAGCATTTT. As protein: CASSLARTGYQPQHF.

This clone was detected only once. This CDR3 reads CASSEGVGQATYNEQFF. The CDR3 DNA reads TGTGCCAGCAGTGAAGGGGTCGGACAGGCCACCTACAATGAGCAGTTCTTC. The V and J genes are TRBV6-4 and TRBJ2-1; the match to TRBD1 covers 7 bases. Trimming removed 3 bases from V and 2 bases from J; junction bases left unmatched: 10. The CDR3 is 17 residues long. Germline values: CDR1 MRHNA, CDR2 SNTAGT.

The J gene is TRBJ1-2, the V gene TRBV6-5; TRBD1 agrees at 9 bases. The CDR3 extends over 14 amino acids. The ends lost 6 bases at V and 2 bases at J; junction bases unmatched: 4. The V gene's germline CDR1 is MNHEY and CDR2 SVGAGI. Here the CDR3 reads CASSQDRGNYGYTF. The CDR3 bases are TGTGCCAGCAGCCAGGACAGGGGCAACTATGGCTACACCTTC.

V usage is TRBV6-5 and J usage is TRBJ2-2; 7 positions agree with TRBD1. J gave up 8 bases and V 7 bases, and 7 bases lay outside the gene matches. CDR3 length: 13 residues. Germline-derived CDR1 and CDR2 are MNHEY and SVGAGI. CDR3 in amino acids: CASTFRGSGELFF. The CDR3 DNA sequence: TGTGCCAGCACCTTCAGGGGGTCGGGGGAGCTGTTTTTT.

This rearrangement joins TRBV2 to TRBJ2-3, with 7 bases fitting TRBD1. Germline CDR1 reads SNHLY; CDR2 reads FYNNEI. J gave up 2 bases and V 4 bases, and 3 bases lay outside the gene matches. The CDR3 runs 14 residues. The CDR3 here is CASSVRGPTDTQYF. CDR3 bases: TGTGCCAGCAGTGTAAGGGGGCCCACAGATACGCAGTATTTT.

The chain is built from TRBV29-1 and TRBJ1-1, with TRBD1 as a possible D gene (6 bases). The CDR3 is 14 amino acids. V lost 7 bases and J lost 4, with 19 bases in between. CDR1 SQVTM and CDR2 ANQGSEA come from the germline V gene. CDR3 in amino acids: CSARLGGGGTEAFF. The CDR3 bases are TGCAGCGCCCGCTTAGGGGGAGGGGGCACTGAAGCTTTCTTT.

The V call is TRBV6-5, the J call TRBJ2-2; TRBD1 matches at 7 bases. The trim removed 6 bases at V and 5 bases at J, leaving 3 bases unmatched. CDR3 size: 13 residues. The germline V gene has CDR1 MNHEY and CDR2 SVGAGI. In DNA form, the CDR3 reads TGTGCCAGCAGGTTACAGGGGACCGGGGAGCTGTTTTTT. Translating gives CASRLQGTGELFF.

The table lists this clone with a count of one. The chain employs TRBV27 and TRBJ2-3; no definite D call. The germline CDR1 and CDR2 sequences are MNHEY and SMNVEV (reference sequence). The length of the CDR3 is 14 residues. V was cut by 2 bases and J by 0 bases, with 6 bases left in between. CDR3 bases: TGTGCCAGCAGTTTAATCGTTAGCACAGATACGCAGTATTTT. Translated, it gives CASSLIVSTDTQYF.

V and J are TRBV19 and TRBJ1-1; TRBD1 aligns across 9 bases. The germline gives CDR1 LNHDA, CDR2 SQIVND (reference sequence). There are 15 residues in the CDR3. Trimming cost V 7 bases and J 8 bases; bases outside gene matches: 14. The CDR3 here is CASIQGAGRSGEAFF. CDR3 nucleotides: TGTGCCAGTATACAGGGGGCGGGTAGGAGCGGGGAAGCTTTCTTT.

The J gene is TRBJ2-1, the V gene TRBV6-5; D remains unclear. Germline loops: CDR1 MNHEY, CDR2 SVGAGI. V dropped 2 bases and J dropped 8 bases, with 19 bases sitting between them. The CDR3 totals 16 residues. CDR3: CASSYTPPPRSYEQFF. In nucleotides, the CDR3 is TGTGCCAGCAGTTACACCCCGCCCCCTAGGTCTTATGAGCAGTTCTTC.

The V gene is TRBV9, the J gene TRBJ2-7; 7 nucleotides line up with TRBD2. Germline V gene data show CDR1 as SGDLS and CDR2 as YYNGEE. Unmatched junction bases numbered 9, after V lost 0 bases and J lost 6 bases. This CDR3 comprises 15 residues. The CDR3 protein is CASSVALADTSEQYF. As DNA, the CDR3 is TGTGCCAGCAGCGTAGCCCTAGCGGATACCAGCGAGCAGTACTTC.

The chain has TRBV7-2 and TRBJ1-2; 7 bases match TRBD1. J gave up 5 bases and V 2 bases, and 14 bases lay outside the gene matches. Looked up from germline, CDR1 is SGHTA and CDR2 is FQGNSA. The CDR3 covers 17 residues. CDR3 nucleotide sequence: TGTGCCAGCAGCTTATCCGACAGGGTTGTGGCCTTATATGGCTACACCTTC. Protein: CASSLSDRVVALYGYTF. Together with reference TRBV7-2 and TRBJ1-2, the CDR3 gives the full variable domain: GAGVSQSPSNKVTEKGKDVELRCDPISGHTALYWYRQSLGQGLEFLIYFQGNSAPDKSGLPSDRFSAERTGGSVSTLTIQRTQQEDSAVYLCASSLSDRVVALYGYTFGSGTRLTVV.

The table lists this clone with a few counts. V and J are TRBV25-1 and TRBJ2-2, with D possibly matching TRBD1 (6 bases). The CDR3 totals 15 residues. Trimming pared 3 bases from V and 1 base from J, leaving 9 bases between. Germline V CDR1 and CDR2: MGHDK, SYGVNS. CDR3 nucleotide sequence: TGTGCCAGCAGTGAGCCGACAGGGAACACCGGGGAGCTGTTTTTT. It is translated as CASSEPTGNTGELFF.

This clone was observed a single time. The CDR3, as DNA: TGTGCCAGTAGTATGGGTTTCCAGGCCACAGATACGCAGTATTTT. Translated: CASSMGFQATDTQYF. This chain connects TRBV19 to TRBJ2-3; D remains unclear. With 3 bases removed from V and 2 bases from J, the gap between germline ends came to 12 bases. The CDR3 extends over 15 amino acids. The germline V gene has CDR1 LNHDA and CDR2 SQIVND (reference sequence).

This clone is a singleton in its sample. The gene calls are TRBV7-8 and TRBJ1-3; TRBD1 is a possible D gene (6 bases). Trimming removed 1 base from V and 0 bases from J, with 13 bases in between. There are 17 residues in the CDR3. Per the germline V gene, CDR1 is SGHVS and CDR2 is FQNEAQ. The CDR3 DNA follows: TGTGCCAGCAGCTTAGTATCGGGACACCTCTCTGGAAACACCATATATTTT. It yields the protein CASSLVSGHLSGNTIYF.

The V call is TRBV10-3, the J call TRBJ1-2, with D maybe TRBD1 (6 bases). The length of the CDR3 is 12 residues. The V and J ends lost 11 bases and 5 bases respectively, with 15 bases between them. Germline V CDR1 and CDR2: ENHRY, SYGVKD. The CDR3 DNA sequence: TGTGCCGTTAGGGGGGGGGAGTATGGCTACACCTTC. Its translation is CAVRGGEYGYTF.

The chain is built from TRBV5-1 and TRBJ2-1, with TRBD2 identical over 8 bases. Germline V CDR1 and CDR2: SGHRS, YFSETQ. Trimming took 4 bases from V and 7 from J; bases not matched to a gene: 10. The CDR3 has 15 residues. The chain's CDR3 is CASSQGLAVENEQFF. Written as DNA, the CDR3 is TGCGCCAGCAGCCAAGGACTAGCAGTGGAGAATGAGCAGTTCTTC. Supplemented by reference TRBV5-1 and TRBJ2-1, the full variable domain reads KAGVTQTPRYLIKTRGQQVTLSCSPISGHRSVSWYQQTPGQGLQFLFEYFSETQRNKGNFPGRFSGRQFSNSRSEMNVSTLELGDSALYLCASSQGLAVENEQFFGPGTRLTVL.

This chain uses TRBV7-8 with TRBJ2-3; D may be TRBD2 (5 bases). This CDR3 is 15 amino acids long. V lost 4 bases, J lost 5 bases, and 16 bases lay in between. The V gene's germline CDR1 is SGHVS and CDR2 FQNEAQ. This CDR3 is CASSSSSTGVDTQYF. CDR3 DNA sequence: TGTGCCAGCAGCTCTTCATCCACCGGGGTAGATACGCAGTATTTT.

The CDR3 protein is CASSESIGGYGYTF. The CDR3 nucleotides read TGTGCCAGCAGTGAGAGTATAGGGGGCTATGGCTACACCTTC. The rearrangement uses TRBV2 and TRBJ1-2; a possible D gene is TRBD1 (6 bases). V was shortened by 3 bases and J by 4 bases, with 12 bases between the two germline ends. The CDR3 totals 14 residues. Germline values: CDR1 SNHLY, CDR2 FYNNEI.

The sample holds one count of this clone. The rearrangement uses TRBV19 and TRBJ2-1, with 9 bases matching TRBD2. Unmatched junction bases numbered 6, after V lost 5 bases and J lost 4 bases. The CDR3 covers 15 residues. Germline-derived CDR1 and CDR2 are LNHDA and SQIVND (reference sequence). The CDR3 nucleotides are TGTGCCAGTAGTCCGGGACTAGCATCATACAATGAGCAGTTCTTC. Protein product: CASSPGLASYNEQFF.

V usage is TRBV4-1 and J usage is TRBJ2-7, with 11 positions matching TRBD2. This CDR3 spans 16 amino acids. Unmatched junction bases numbered 8, after V lost 0 bases and J lost 7 bases. CDR1 and CDR2 from the germline V gene are MGHRA and YSYEKL. The CDR3 protein is CASSQDRTSGSVEQYF. CDR3 nucleotides: TGCGCCAGCAGCCAAGATCGGACTAGCGGGTCGGTGGAGCAGTACTTC.